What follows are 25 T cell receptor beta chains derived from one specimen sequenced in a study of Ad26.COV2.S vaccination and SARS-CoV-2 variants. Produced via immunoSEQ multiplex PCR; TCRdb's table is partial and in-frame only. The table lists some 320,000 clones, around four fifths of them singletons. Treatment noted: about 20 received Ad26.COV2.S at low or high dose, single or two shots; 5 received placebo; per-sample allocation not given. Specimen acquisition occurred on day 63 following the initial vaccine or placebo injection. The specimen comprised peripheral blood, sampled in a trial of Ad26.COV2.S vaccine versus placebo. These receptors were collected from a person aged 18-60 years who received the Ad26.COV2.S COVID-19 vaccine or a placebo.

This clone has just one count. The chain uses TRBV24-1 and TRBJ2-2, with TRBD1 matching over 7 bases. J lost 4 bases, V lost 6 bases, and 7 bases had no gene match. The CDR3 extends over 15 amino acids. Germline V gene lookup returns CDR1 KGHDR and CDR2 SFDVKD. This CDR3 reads CATSNPGQSTGELFF. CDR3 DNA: TGTGCCACCAGTAACCCGGGACAGAGCACCGGGGAGCTGTTTTTT.

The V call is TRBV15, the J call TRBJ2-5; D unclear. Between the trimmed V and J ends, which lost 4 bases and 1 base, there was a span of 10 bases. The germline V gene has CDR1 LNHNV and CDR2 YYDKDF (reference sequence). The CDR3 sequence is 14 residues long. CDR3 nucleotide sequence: TGTGCCACCAGCAAAAAGGACGGCCAAGAGACCCAGTACTTC. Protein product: CATSKKDGQETQYF.

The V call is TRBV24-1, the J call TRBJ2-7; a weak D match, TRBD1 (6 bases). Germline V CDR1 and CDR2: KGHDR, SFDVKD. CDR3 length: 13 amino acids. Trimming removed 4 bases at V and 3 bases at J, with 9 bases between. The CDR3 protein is CATSDETGYEQYF. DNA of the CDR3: TGTGCCACCAGTGACGAGACAGGCTACGAGCAGTACTTC.

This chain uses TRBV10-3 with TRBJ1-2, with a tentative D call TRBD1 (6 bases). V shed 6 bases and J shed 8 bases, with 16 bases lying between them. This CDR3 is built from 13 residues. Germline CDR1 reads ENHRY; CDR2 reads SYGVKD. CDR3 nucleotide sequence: TGTGCCATCAGCGCCGAGCAGGGACACGGCTACACCTTC. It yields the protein CAISAEQGHGYTF.

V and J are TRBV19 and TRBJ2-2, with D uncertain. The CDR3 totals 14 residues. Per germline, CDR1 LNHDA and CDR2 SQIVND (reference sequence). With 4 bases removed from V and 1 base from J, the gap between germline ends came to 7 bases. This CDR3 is CASSKHKNTGELFF. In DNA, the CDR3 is TGTGCCAGTAGTAAACACAAGAACACCGGGGAGCTGTTTTTT.

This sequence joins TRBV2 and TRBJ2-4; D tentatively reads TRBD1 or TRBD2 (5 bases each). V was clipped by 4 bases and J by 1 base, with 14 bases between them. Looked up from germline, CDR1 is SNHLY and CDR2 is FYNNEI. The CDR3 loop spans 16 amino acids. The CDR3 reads CASSGGVSSAKNIQYF. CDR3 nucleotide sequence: TGTGCCAGCAGTGGAGGGGTCTCTTCGGCCAAAAACATTCAGTACTTC. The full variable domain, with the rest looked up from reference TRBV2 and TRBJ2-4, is EPEVTQTPSHQVTQMGQEVILRCVPISNHLYFYWYRQILGQKVEFLVSFYNNEISEKSEIFDDQFSVERPDGSNFTLKIRSTKLEDSAMYFCASSGGVSSAKNIQYFGAGTRLSVL.

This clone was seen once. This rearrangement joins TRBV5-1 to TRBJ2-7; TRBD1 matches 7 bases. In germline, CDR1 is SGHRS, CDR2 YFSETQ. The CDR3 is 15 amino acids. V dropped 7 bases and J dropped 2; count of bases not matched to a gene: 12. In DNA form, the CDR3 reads TGCGCCAGCCCAGTGATAGACAGGGATGCCTACGAGCAGTACTTC. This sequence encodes CASPVIDRDAYEQYF. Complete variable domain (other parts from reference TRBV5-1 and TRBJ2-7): KAGVTQTPRYLIKTRGQQVTLSCSPISGHRSVSWYQQTPGQGLQFLFEYFSETQRNKGNFPGRFSGRQFSNSRSEMNVSTLELGDSALYLCASPVIDRDAYEQYFGPGTRLTVT.

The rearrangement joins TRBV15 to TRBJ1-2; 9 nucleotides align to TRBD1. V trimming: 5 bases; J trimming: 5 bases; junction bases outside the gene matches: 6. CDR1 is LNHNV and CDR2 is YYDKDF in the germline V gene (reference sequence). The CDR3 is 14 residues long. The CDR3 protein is CATSSRTGEYGYTF. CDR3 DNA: TGTGCCACCAGCTCTAGGACAGGGGAATATGGCTACACCTTC.

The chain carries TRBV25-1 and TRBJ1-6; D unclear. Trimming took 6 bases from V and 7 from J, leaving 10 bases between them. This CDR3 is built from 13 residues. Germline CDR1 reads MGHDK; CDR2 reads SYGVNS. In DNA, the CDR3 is TGTGCCAGCAGGGAGAATGGGAATTCACCCCTCCACTTT. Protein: CASRENGNSPLHF.

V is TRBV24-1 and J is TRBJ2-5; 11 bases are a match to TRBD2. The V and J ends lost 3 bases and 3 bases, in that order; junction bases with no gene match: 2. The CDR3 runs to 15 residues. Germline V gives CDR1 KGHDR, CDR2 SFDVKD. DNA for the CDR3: TGTGCCACCAGTGATACTAGCGGGGGTAAAGAGACCCAGTACTTC. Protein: CATSDTSGGKETQYF.

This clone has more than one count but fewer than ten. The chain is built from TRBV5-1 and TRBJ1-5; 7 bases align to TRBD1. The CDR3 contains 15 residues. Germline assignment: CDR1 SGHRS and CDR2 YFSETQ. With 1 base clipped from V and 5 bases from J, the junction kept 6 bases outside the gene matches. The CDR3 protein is CASSLTGEDHQPQHF. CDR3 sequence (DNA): TGCGCCAGCAGCTTGACAGGGGAGGACCATCAGCCCCAGCATTTT.

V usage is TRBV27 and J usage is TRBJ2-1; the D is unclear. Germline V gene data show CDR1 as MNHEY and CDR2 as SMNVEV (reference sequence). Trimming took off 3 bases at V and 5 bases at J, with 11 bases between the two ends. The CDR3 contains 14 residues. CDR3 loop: CASSFFLADNEQFF. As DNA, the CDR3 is TGTGCCAGCAGTTTCTTTCTGGCGGACAATGAGCAGTTCTTC.

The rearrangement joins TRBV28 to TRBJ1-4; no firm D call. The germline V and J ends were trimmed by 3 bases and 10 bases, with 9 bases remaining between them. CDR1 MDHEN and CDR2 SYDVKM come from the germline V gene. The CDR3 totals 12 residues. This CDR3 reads CASSLMRGKLFF. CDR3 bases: TGTGCCAGCAGTTTGATGAGAGGAAAACTGTTTTTT.

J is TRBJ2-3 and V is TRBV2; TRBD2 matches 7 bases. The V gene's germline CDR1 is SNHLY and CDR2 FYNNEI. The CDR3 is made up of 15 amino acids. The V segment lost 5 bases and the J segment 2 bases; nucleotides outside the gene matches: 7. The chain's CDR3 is CASSSASGFTDTQYF. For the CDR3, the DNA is TGTGCCAGCAGTTCGGCTAGCGGATTCACAGATACGCAGTATTTT. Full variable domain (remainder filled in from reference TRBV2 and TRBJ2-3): EPEVTQTPSHQVTQMGQEVILRCVPISNHLYFYWYRQILGQKVEFLVSFYNNEISEKSEIFDDQFSVERPDGSNFTLKIRSTKLEDSAMYFCASSSASGFTDTQYFGPGTRLTVL.

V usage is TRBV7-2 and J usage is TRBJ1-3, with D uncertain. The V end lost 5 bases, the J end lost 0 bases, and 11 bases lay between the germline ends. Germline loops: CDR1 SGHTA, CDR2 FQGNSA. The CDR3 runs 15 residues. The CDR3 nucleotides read TGTGCCAGCAGCCCCCTGGCTTCCTCTGGAAACACCATATATTTT. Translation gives CASSPLASSGNTIYF.

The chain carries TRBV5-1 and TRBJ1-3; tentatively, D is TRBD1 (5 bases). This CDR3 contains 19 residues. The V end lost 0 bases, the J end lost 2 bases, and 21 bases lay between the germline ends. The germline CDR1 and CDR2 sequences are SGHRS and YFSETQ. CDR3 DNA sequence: TGCGCCAGCAGCTTGGCCGTAGGGGCTTCAGCTATGCCTGGAAACACCATATATTTT. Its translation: CASSLAVGASAMPGNTIYF.

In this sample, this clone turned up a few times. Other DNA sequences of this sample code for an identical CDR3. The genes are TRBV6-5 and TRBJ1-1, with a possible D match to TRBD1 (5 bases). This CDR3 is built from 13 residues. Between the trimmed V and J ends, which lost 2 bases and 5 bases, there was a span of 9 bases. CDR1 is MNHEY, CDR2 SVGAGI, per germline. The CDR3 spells CASSYTRGTEAFF. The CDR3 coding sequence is TGTGCCAGCAGTTACACCCGGGGGACTGAAGCTTTCTTT.

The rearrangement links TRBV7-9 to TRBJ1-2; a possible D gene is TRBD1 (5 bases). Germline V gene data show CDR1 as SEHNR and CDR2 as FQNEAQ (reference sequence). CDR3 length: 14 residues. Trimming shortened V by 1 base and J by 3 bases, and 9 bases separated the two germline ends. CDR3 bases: TGTGCCAGCAGCTTAGAAAAGGGGCACTATGGCTACACCTTC. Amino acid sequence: CASSLEKGHYGYTF.

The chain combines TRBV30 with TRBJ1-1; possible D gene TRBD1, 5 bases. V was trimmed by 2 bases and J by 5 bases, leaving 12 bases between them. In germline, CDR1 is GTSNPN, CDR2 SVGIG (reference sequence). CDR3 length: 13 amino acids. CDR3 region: CAWSRGRRTEAFF. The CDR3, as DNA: TGTGCCTGGAGTCGGGGGAGAAGGACTGAAGCTTTCTTT.

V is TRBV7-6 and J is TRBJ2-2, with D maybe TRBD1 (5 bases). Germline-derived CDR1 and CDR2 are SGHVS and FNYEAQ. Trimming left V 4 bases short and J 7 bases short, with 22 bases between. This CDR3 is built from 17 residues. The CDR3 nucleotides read TGTGCCAGCAGCTCCACAACTGTGGGGCGATGGGGCGGGGAGCTGTTTTTT. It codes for CASSSTTVGRWGGELFF.

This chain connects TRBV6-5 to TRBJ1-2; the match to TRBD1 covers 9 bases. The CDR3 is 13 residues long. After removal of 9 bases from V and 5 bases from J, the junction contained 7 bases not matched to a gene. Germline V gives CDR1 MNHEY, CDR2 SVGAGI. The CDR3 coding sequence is TGTGCCAGTACCGGGACAGGGTCATATGGCTACACCTTC. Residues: CASTGTGSYGYTF.

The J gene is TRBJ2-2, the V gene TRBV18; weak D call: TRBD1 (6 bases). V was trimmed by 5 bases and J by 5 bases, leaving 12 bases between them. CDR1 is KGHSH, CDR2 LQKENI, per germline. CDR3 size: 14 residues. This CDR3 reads CASSKNRDTGELFF. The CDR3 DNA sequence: TGTGCCAGCTCAAAAAACAGGGATACCGGGGAGCTGTTTTTT.

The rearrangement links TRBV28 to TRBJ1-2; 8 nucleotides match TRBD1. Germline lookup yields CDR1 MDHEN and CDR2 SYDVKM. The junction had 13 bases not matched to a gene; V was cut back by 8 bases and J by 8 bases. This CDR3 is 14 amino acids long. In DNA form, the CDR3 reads TGTGCCAGCGGATCTTTAGACAGGGGAGTAGGCTACACCTTC. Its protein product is CASGSLDRGVGYTF.

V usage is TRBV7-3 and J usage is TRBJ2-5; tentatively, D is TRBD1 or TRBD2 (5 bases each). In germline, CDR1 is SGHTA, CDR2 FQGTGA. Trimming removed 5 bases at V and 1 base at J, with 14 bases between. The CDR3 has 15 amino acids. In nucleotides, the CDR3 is TGTGCCAGCAGCCGAGGGGCGTCCCCCCAAGAGACCCAGTACTTC. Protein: CASSRGASPQETQYF.

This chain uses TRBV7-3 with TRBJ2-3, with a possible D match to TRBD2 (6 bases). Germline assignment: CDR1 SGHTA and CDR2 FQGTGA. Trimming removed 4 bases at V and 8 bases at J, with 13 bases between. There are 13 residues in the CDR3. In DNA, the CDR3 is TGTGCCAGCAGCTCACGGGGTAGCGGTACGCAGTATTTT. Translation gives CASSSRGSGTQYF.